What follows are 7 T cell receptor beta chains derived from one specimen sequenced in a study. MiXCR, run by TCRdb on the RT-PCR reads, gives a single entry per CDR3 protein. The table includes about 680,000 distinct CDR3 sequences, approximately 14% detected once. The sample consisted of memory CD4+ T cells from blood. The receptors come from a female donor in good health, serving as a healthy control.

To note about this clonotype: Germline and junction disagree at one end, which may indicate a read error. This chain connects TRBV20-1 to TRBJ2-7, with D possibly matching TRBD2 (6 bases). Germline V gene sequence: CDR1 DFQATT, CDR2 SNEGSKA (reference sequence). The CDR3 has 14 residues. The CDR3 nucleotides are TGCACTGCTAGAGACCGGAGGGCCGCCTACGAGCAGTACTTC. This sequence encodes CTARDRRAAYEQYF.

The rearrangement joins TRBV6-5 to TRBJ2-6, with 7 bases aligning to TRBD1. J lost 0 bases, V lost 5 bases, and 13 bases had no gene match. Germline CDR1 and CDR2: MNHEY and SVGAGI. The CDR3 has 19 amino acids. CDR3 DNA sequence: TGTGCCAGCAGTCGCGAGACAGGGACCCTTAACTCTGGGGCCAACGTCCTGACTTTC. This codes for CASSRETGTLNSGANVLTF.

This clonotype came up a few times. The chain couples TRBV20-1 to TRBJ1-2, with D unresolved. The CDR3 loop spans 14 amino acids. V lost 3 bases and J 7 bases, leaving 18 bases between the germline ends. Per the germline V gene, CDR1 is DFQATT and CDR2 is SNEGSKA (reference sequence). DNA for the CDR3: TGCAGTGCTAGCGCCGGTCAACAATCCGGTGGCTACACCTTC. Protein: CSASAGQQSGGYTF.

This clonotype was counted a few times. This chain connects TRBV5-1 to TRBJ2-1; D is ambiguous. This CDR3 is 15 amino acids long. The V and J ends lost 0 bases and 3 bases respectively, with 10 bases between them. The germline V gene has CDR1 SGHRS and CDR2 YFSETQ. CDR3 DNA sequence: TGCGCCAGCAGCTTGGACAGCCGTCTCTACAATGAGCAGTTCTTC. This gives the protein CASSLDSRLYNEQFF.

This clonotype was picked up a small number of times. The V gene is TRBV12-3 or TRBV12-4, the J gene TRBJ1-2; no firm D call. This CDR3 has 14 residues. Trimming stripped 2 bases from V and 7 bases from J, with 14 bases between. Written as DNA, the CDR3 is TGTGCCAGCAGTTTACAAGGAGGAGTTGGTGGCTACACCTTC. It specifies CASSLQGGVGGYTF.

The V and J genes are TRBV24-1 and TRBJ2-1; 8 positions match TRBD2. V shed 2 bases and J 9 bases; nucleotides not matched to a gene: 14. Germline V lookup: CDR1 KGHDR, CDR2 SFDVKD. The CDR3 consists of 17 residues. The CDR3 here is CATSDSPAGAGEGEQFF. Here the CDR3 DNA reads TGTGCCACCAGTGATTCCCCAGCGGGAGCGGGGGAGGGTGAGCAGTTCTTC.

This clonotype was recorded at least ten times. The rearrangement joins TRBV5-1 to TRBJ2-7; D is unresolved. V dropped 5 bases and J dropped 6 bases, with 15 bases sitting between them. This CDR3 contains 13 residues. The germline CDR1 and CDR2 sequences are SGHRS and YFSETQ. This chain's CDR3 is CASSFESTSEQYF. The CDR3 DNA reads TGCGCCAGCAGTTTCGAGAGTACAAGCGAGCAGTACTTC.